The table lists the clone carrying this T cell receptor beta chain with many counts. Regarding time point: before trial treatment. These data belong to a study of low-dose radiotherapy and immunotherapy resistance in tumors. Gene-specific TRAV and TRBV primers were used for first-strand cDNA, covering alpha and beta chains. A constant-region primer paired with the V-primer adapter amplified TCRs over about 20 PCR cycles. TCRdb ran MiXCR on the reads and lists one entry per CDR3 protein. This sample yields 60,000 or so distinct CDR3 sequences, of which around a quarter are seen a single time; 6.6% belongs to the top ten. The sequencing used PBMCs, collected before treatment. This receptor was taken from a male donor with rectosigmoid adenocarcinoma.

The CDR3 DNA reads TGTGCCAGTAGTAAAGACAGCCCCTACGAGCAGTACTTC. Encoded protein: CASSKDSPYEQYF. The chain has TRBV19 and TRBJ2-7, with a weak D call TRBD1 (5 bases). Between the trimmed V and J ends, which lost 4 bases and 2 bases, there was a span of 9 bases. Germline assignment: CDR1 LNHDA and CDR2 SQIVND (reference sequence). This CDR3 has 13 residues. Combining the CDR3 with reference TRBV19 and TRBJ2-7 gives the whole variable domain DGGITQSPKYLFRKEGQNVTLSCEQNLNHDAMYWYRQDPGQGLRLIYYSQIVNDFQKGDIAEGYSVSREKKESFPLTVTSAQKNPTAFYLCASSKDSPYEQYFGPGTRLTVT.